One TCR beta chain is described in this entry. Its antigen remains unknown. Germline lookup yields CDR1 SGHAT and CDR2 FQNNGV. V was clipped by 2 bases and J by 3 bases, with 10 bases between them. The CDR3 loop spans 15 amino acids. The sample comes from a study of cytomegalovirus exposure and HLA in healthy donors. Overall study results and limits: Cytomegalovirus-associated TCR beta chains were listed, numbering 150 to 200. For TCR beta chains, V- and J-gene trimming was later linked to a missense DCLRE1C variant.

Vbeta (60) and Jbeta (13) primers were used in the PCR. The table came from immunoSEQ multiplex PCR; TCRdb's copy has only in-frame clones and leaves some out. Counted here are roughly 200,000 clones, 79% occurring once; the ten biggest clones make up nearly 4.5%. Sequencing used PBMCs. The gene calls are TRBV11-2 and TRBJ1-4; no firm D call. This TCR was sampled from a woman aged 25 to 39 in good health and CMV-seropositive. CDR3 sequence reads: CASSLFLGANEKLFF. Written as DNA, the CDR3 is TGTGCCAGCAGCTTATTTCTTGGAGCTAATGAAAAACTGTTTTTT. The full variable domain, rest sourced from reference TRBV11-2 and TRBJ1-4, is EAGVAQSPRYKIIEKRQSVAFWCNPISGHATLYWYQQILGQGPKLLIQFQNNGVVDDSQLPKDRFSAERLKGVDSTLKIQPAKLEDSAVYLCASSLFLGANEKLFFGSGTQLSVL.